Included here is one T cell receptor beta chain sequence, with context. Its specificity is unknown. Here immunoSEQ multiplex PCR was the method, and the copy in TCRdb shows in-frame clones only, minus some. The sample carries over 2 million clones, about 94% recorded once. Germline V gives CDR1 SNHLY, CDR2 FYNNEI. CDR3 length: 15 amino acids. V lost 8 bases to trimming and J lost 3 bases; unmatched junction nucleotides: 11. This sample was taken from a study of shared clonotypes between healthy human individuals. Study-level results: The study's rarefaction showed incomplete sorted-subset sequencing despite large depth. Naive subsets generally had larger estimated richness than memory subsets.

Naive CD8 cells lacked CD45RO and underwent positive selection for CCR7, leaving out terminally differentiated effector memory CD45RA+ cells. V usage is TRBV2 and J usage is TRBJ2-5, with 8 bases fitting TRBD2. The clonotype was recovered from a man between 18 and 35 years old in good health. Sequencing input: naive CD8+ T cells sorted from blood. As DNA, the CDR3 is TGTGCCAGCTCCCTCCTAAGCGGGAGTAAAGAGACCCAGTACTTC. This codes for CASSLLSGSKETQYF.